This T cell receptor (beta chain) was sequenced in a study of T-cell reconstitution after alpha-beta-depleted transplantation in children. This clonotype was seen once. Unique molecular identifiers were built into the TCRbeta library. TCRdb itself ran the PCR reads through MiXCR, one entry per CDR3 protein. The sample includes 100,000 to 120,000 distinct CDR3 sequences, around a tenth of them seen just once. The sample consisted of PBMCs from the stem cell graft donor, taken from the stem cell graft. The source of this sequence is a human donor who donated a stem cell graft to a child with acute lymphoblastic leukemia.

The CDR3 loop is CSAITGYSNQPQHF. In DNA, the CDR3 is TGCAGTGCTATAACGGGGTATAGCAATCAGCCCCAGCATTTT. The V call is TRBV20-1, the J call TRBJ1-5; D is unresolved. This CDR3 is 14 amino acids long. Germline V gene lookup returns CDR1 DFQATT and CDR2 SNEGSKA (reference sequence). V was pared by 4 bases and J by 0 bases, with 10 bases between.